This TCR beta chain was obtained from a study of cytomegalovirus exposure and HLA in healthy donors. General study points: Researchers counted roughly 150 TCR beta chains as cytomegalovirus-associated.

In the PCR, 60 Vbeta and 13 Jbeta primers were used. Clones were sequenced by immunoSEQ multiplex PCR, and TCRdb holds only the in-frame ones, with some missing. The top ten hold over 0.9% of the sample, which has about 120,000 clones, 60% to 85% seen once. Comment on this clone: Its antigen is currently unknown.

The sequenced sample was PBMCs. This clonotype originated in a human donor in good health.

The CDR3 loop reads CASSLAGDLSGELFF. CDR3 in DNA: TGTGCCAGTAGTTTGGCAGGGGATCTTTCCGGGGAGCTGTTTTTT. The chain has TRBV19 and TRBJ2-2; tentative D call: TRBD1 (6 bases). The germline V gene has CDR1 LNHDA and CDR2 SQIVND (reference sequence). This CDR3 is 15 amino acids long. V was trimmed by 5 bases and J by 6 bases, leaving 16 bases between them.